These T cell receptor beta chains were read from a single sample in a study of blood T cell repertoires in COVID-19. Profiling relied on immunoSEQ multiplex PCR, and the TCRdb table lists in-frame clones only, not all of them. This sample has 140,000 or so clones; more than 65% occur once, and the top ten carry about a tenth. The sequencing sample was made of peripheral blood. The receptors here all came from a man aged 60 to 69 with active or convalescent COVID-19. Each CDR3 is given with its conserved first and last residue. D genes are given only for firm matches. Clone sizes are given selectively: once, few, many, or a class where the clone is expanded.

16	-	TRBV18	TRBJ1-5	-	CASSLDDRNSNQPQHF	TGTGCCAGCTCACTTGACGACAGAAATAGCAATCAGCCCCAGCATTTT
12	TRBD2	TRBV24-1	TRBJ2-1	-	CAFGGGRNEQFF	TGTGCCTTTGGGGGGGGTCGGAATGAGCAGTTCTTC
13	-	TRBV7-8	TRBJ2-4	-	CASSTGVSVIQYF	TGTGCCAGCAGCACGGGAGTGAGCGTCATTCAGTACTTC
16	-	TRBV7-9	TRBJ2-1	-	CASSQVEGSSYNEQFF	TGTGCCAGCAGCCAAGTTGAGGGTAGCTCCTACAATGAGCAGTTCTTC
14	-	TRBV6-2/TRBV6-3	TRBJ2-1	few	CASSYPGSYNEQFF	TGTGCCAGCAGTTACCCAGGTTCCTACAATGAGCAGTTCTTC
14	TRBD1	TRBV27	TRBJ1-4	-	CASRPQTGNEKLFF	TGTGCCAGCAGACCCCAGACAGGGAATGAAAAACTGTTTTTT
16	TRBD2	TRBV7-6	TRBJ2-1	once	CASSPGSSGDYNEQFF	TGTGCCAGCAGTCCCGGCTCTAGCGGGGATTACAATGAGCAGTTCTTC
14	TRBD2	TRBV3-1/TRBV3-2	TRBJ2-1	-	CASSSGSEYNEQFF	TGTGCCAGTAGTAGCGGGAGTGAGTACAATGAGCAGTTCTTC
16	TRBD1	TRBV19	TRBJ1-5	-	CASSRVDRGSGQPQHF	TGTGCCAGTAGTAGGGTCGACAGGGGGTCGGGTCAGCCCCAGCATTTT
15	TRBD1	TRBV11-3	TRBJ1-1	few	CASSLGQGASTEAFF	TGTGCCAGCAGCCTGGGACAGGGGGCGAGCACTGAAGCTTTCTTT
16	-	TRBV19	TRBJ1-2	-	CASSPIGRAVGYGYTF	TGTGCCAGTAGTCCCATCGGCAGGGCAGTGGGCTATGGCTACACCTTC
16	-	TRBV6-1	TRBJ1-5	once	CASSERGYRADQPQHF	TGTGCCAGCAGTGAAAGGGGCTACAGGGCCGATCAGCCCCAGCATTTT
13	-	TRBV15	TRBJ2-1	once	CATSSGLPDEQFF	TGTGCCACCAGCAGTGGGCTGCCCGATGAGCAGTTCTTC
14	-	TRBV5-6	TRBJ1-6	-	CASSLASGPSPLHF	TGTGCCAGCAGCTTGGCGTCAGGTCCTTCACCCCTCCACTTT
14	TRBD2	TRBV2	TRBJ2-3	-	CASAREGPADTQYF	TGTGCCAGCGCCCGGGAGGGCCCCGCAGATACGCAGTATTTT
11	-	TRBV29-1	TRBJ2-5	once	CSVNRAQTQYF	TGCAGCGTCAACAGGGCCCAGACCCAGTACTTC
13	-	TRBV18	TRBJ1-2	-	CASSPSQDRGYTF	TGTGCCAGCTCACCTTCGCAGGACAGAGGCTACACCTTC
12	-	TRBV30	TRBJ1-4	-	CAGGREGEKLFF	TGTGCCGGAGGTAGGGAGGGCGAAAAACTGTTTTTT
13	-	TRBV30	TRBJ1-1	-	CALDTGMNTEAFF	TGTGCCCTCGATACAGGCATGAACACTGAAGCTTTCTTT
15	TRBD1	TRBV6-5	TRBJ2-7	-	CASSRPGQSSYEQYF	TGTGCCAGCAGTAGGCCGGGACAGAGCTCCTACGAGCAGTACTTC
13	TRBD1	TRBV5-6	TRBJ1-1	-	CASRGTGGTEAFF	TGTGCCAGCAGGGGGACAGGGGGTACTGAAGCTTTCTTT
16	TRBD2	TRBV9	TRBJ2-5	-	CASSAGLAPIRETQYF	TGTGCCAGCAGCGCAGGACTAGCCCCAATCCGTGAGACCCAGTACTTC
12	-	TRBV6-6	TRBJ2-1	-	CASSYSLGEQFF	TGTGCCAGCAGTTATAGTCTCGGTGAGCAGTTCTTC
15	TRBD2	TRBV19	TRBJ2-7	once	CASSIGAGGLGEQYF	TGTGCCAGTAGTATAGGAGCGGGGGGGCTCGGCGAGCAGTACTTC
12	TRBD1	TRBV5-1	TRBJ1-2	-	CASSLNRGVATF	TGCGCCAGCAGCTTGAACAGGGGCGTTGCCACCTTC
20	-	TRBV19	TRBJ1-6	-	CASSIDFSRALVESTSPLHF	TGTGCCAGTAGTATAGATTTTTCCAGGGCCCTCGTTGAGTCTACTTCACCCCTCCACTTT
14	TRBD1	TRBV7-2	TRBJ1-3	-	CASSLDRAGNTIYF	TGTGCCAGCAGCTTGGACAGGGCTGGAAACACCATATATTTT
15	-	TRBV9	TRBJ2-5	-	CASSVASGGIETQYF	TGTGCCAGCAGCGTAGCTAGTGGGGGGATAGAGACCCAGTACTTC
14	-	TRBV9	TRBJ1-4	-	CASSVDTVNEKLFF	TGTGCCAGCAGCGTAGATACAGTTAATGAAAAACTGTTTTTT
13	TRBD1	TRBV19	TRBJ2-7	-	CASRDRQSYEQYF	TGTGCCAGTAGGGACAGGCAATCCTACGAGCAGTACTTC
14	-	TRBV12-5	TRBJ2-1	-	CASGLLATYNEQFF	TGTGCTAGTGGTTTGTTAGCCACCTACAATGAGCAGTTCTTC
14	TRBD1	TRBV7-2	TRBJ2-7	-	CASSPWTGSYEQYF	TGTGCCAGCAGCCCGTGGACAGGGTCCTACGAGCAGTACTTC
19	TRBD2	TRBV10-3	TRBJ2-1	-	CAISEYVSGSPREYNEQFF	TGTGCCATCAGTGAGTACGTTAGCGGGAGCCCACGGGAGTACAATGAGCAGTTCTTC
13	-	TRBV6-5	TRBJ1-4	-	CASSYRGKEKLFF	TGTGCCAGCAGTTACCGAGGGAAGGAAAAACTGTTTTTT
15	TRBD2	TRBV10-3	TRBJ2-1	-	CAISVQAGGPGEQFF	TGTGCCATCAGTGTCCAAGCGGGAGGCCCGGGTGAGCAGTTCTTC
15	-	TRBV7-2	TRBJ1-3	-	CASSSQTISGNTIYF	TGTGCCAGCAGCTCTCAAACTATCTCTGGAAACACCATATATTTT
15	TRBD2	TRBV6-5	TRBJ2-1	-	CASSYGREGLFEQFF	TGTGCCAGCAGTTACGGGCGGGAGGGCCTCTTTGAGCAGTTCTTC
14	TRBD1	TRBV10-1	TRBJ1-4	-	CASSNDRGGEKLFF	TGCGCCAGCAGTAACGACAGGGGTGGCGAAAAACTGTTTTTT
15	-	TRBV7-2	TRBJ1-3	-	CASSLYDSSGNTIYF	TGTGCCAGCAGCTTATATGACAGTTCTGGAAACACCATATATTTT
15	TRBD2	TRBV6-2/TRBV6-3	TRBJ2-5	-	CASSYAGTSGETQYF	TGTGCCAGCAGTTACGCCGGGACTAGCGGAGAGACCCAGTACTTC
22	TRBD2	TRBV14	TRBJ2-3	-	CASSRARPFTSGGAWGTDTQYF	TGTGCCAGCAGCCGCGCACGCCCATTCACTAGCGGGGGGGCTTGGGGCACAGATACGCAGTATTTT
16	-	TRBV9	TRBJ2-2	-	CASSPRGTANTGELFF	TGTGCCAGCAGCCCCCGCGGTACCGCGAACACCGGGGAGCTGTTTTTT
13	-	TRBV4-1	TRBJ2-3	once	CASSQDGRHTQYF	TGCGCCAGCAGCCAAGACGGGAGACATACGCAGTATTTT
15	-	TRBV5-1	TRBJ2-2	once	CASSLRGAGTGELFF	TGCGCCAGCAGCTTGCGGGGGGCCGGCACCGGGGAGCTGTTTTTT
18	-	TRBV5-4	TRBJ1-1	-	CASSDSGGAGYGNTEAFF	TGTGCCAGCAGCGACTCAGGCGGGGCAGGTTACGGGAACACTGAAGCTTTCTTT
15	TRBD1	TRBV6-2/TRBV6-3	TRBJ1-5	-	CASSLTGLTLRPQHF	TGTGCCAGCAGTTTGACAGGGTTGACGCTTAGGCCCCAGCATTTT
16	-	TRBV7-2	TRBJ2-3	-	CASSLEQTRTTDTQYF	TGTGCCAGCAGCTTAGAACAGACGCGCACCACAGATACGCAGTATTTT
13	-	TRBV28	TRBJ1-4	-	CAGQSGPNEKLFF	TGTGCCGGTCAGAGCGGACCCAATGAAAAACTGTTTTTT
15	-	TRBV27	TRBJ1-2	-	CASSLSWGPNYGYTF	TGTGCCAGCAGTTTATCTTGGGGCCCTAACTATGGCTACACCTTC
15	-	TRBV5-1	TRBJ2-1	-	CASSLDGRGLNEQFF	TGCGCCAGCAGCTTAGACGGGAGAGGTCTTAATGAGCAGTTCTTC
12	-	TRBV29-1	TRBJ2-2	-	CSVEWRHGELFF	TGCAGCGTTGAATGGCGGCACGGGGAGCTGTTTTTT
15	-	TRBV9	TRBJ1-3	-	CASSAEPHSGNTIYF	TGTGCCAGCAGCGCCGAGCCCCACTCTGGAAACACCATATATTTT
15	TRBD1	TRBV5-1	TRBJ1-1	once	CASSFPGGAGTEAFF	TGCGCCAGCAGCTTTCCAGGGGGCGCGGGAACTGAAGCTTTCTTT
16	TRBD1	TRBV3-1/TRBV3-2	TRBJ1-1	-	CASSHTRQGQNTEAFF	TGTGCCAGCAGCCACACTCGACAGGGGCAGAACACTGAAGCTTTCTTT
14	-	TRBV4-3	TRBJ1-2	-	CASSPAQGVHGYTF	TGCGCCAGCAGCCCTGCGCAGGGCGTGCATGGCTACACCTTC
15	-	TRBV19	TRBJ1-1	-	CASSIVNTGGGEAFF	TGTGCCAGTAGTATAGTCAATACAGGTGGTGGTGAAGCTTTCTTT
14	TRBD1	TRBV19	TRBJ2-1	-	CASNRDRGYNEQFF	TGTGCCAGTAATAGGGACAGGGGGTACAATGAGCAGTTCTTC
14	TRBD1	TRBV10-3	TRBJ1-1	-	CAIGDRGSDTEAFF	TGTGCCATCGGCGACAGGGGTAGCGACACTGAAGCTTTCTTT
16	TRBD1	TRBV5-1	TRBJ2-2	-	CASSLGMGQGTGELFF	TGCGCCAGCAGCTTAGGTATGGGACAGGGCACCGGGGAGCTGTTTTTT